These 9 T cell receptor beta chains were all obtained from the same sample, sequenced in a study of T cell repertoires in cytomegalovirus infection. No antigen has been identified for these receptors. Via MiXCR, TCRdb re-called the reads, giving one row per CDR3 protein. Among 700,000 to 850,000 distinct CDR3 sequences listed, approximately 30% were seen once. Here the sequenced sample was cultured CD8+ T cells from PBMCs, taken from culture after CMV antigen stimulation. Receptor source: a human donor in good health (CMV status not recorded). Some clones in this sample may be carry-over from other donors' samples.

The chain employs TRBV5-6 and TRBJ1-2; D ambiguous. This CDR3 is built from 14 residues. V was cut by 2 bases and J by 6 bases, with 14 bases left in between. Germline V CDR1 and CDR2: SGHDT, YYEEEE. As DNA, the CDR3 is TGTGCCAGCAGCTTCCCGGGGTTGAACGATGGCTACACCTTC. Amino acids: CASSFPGLNDGYTF.

Many counts were recorded for this clonotype. The CDR3 coding sequence is TGTGCCAGCAGCTCCAATGGAGGACCTAGGGCCTACGAGCAGTACTTC. Translated, it gives CASSSNGGPRAYEQYF. The rearrangement links TRBV7-6 to TRBJ2-7; D is possibly TRBD2 (5 bases). This CDR3 spans 16 amino acids. V was trimmed by 4 bases and J by 2 bases, leaving 18 bases between them. The germline V gene encodes CDR1 SGHVS and CDR2 FNYEAQ.

This clonotype was observed many times. This chain connects TRBV11-2 to TRBJ2-3; maybe TRBD1 (5 bases). The CDR3 runs to 16 residues. The germline V gene has CDR1 SGHAT and CDR2 FQNNGV. V shed 3 bases and J shed 0 bases, with 13 bases lying between them. The CDR3 DNA sequence: TGTGCCAGCAGCTTGGATCGGACATACAGCACAGATACGCAGTATTTT. Translated, it gives CASSLDRTYSTDTQYF. Using reference TRBV11-2 and TRBJ2-3 for the parts outside the CDR3, the full variable domain is EAGVAQSPRYKIIEKRQSVAFWCNPISGHATLYWYQQILGQGPKLLIQFQNNGVVDDSQLPKDRFSAERLKGVDSTLKIQPAKLEDSAVYLCASSLDRTYSTDTQYFGPGTRLTVL.

This clonotype showed up just a few times. The chain joins TRBV11-2 to TRBJ2-7; 14 bases agree with TRBD2. V shed 5 bases, J shed 5 bases, and the junction held 11 bases outside the gene matches. CDR1 and CDR2 from the germline V gene are SGHAT and FQNNGV. This CDR3 has 17 amino acids. The CDR3 sequence is CASSRWTSGGPLDEQYV. The CDR3 DNA reads as TGTGCCAGCAGCCGGTGGACTAGCGGGGGGCCCCTCGACGAGCAGTACGTC.

This sequence joins TRBV6-5 and TRBJ2-3; no firm D call. The V end lost 0 bases, the J end lost 0 bases, and 4 bases lay between the germline ends. Germline values: CDR1 MNHEY, CDR2 SVGAGI. This CDR3 is 14 amino acids long. CDR3 sequence: CASSYSSSTDTQYF. DNA for the CDR3: TGTGCCAGCAGTTACTCGTCTAGCACAGATACGCAGTATTTT.

The sample holds many counts of this clonotype. The chain uses TRBV7-8 and TRBJ2-5; D unresolved. Germline CDR1 reads SGHVS; CDR2 reads FQNEAQ. Trimming cost V 5 bases and J 9 bases, with 25 bases left between them. This CDR3 contains 16 residues. This CDR3 reads CASSPDGLELVVAQYF. The CDR3, as DNA: TGTGCCAGCAGCCCTGACGGTCTGGAGTTGGTGGTGGCCCAGTACTTC. Combining the CDR3 with reference TRBV7-8 and TRBJ2-5 gives the whole variable domain GAGVSQSPRYKVAKRGQDVALRCDPISGHVSLFWYQQALGQGPEFLTYFQNEAQLDKSGLPSDRFFAERPEGSVSTLKIQRTQQEDSAVYLCASSPDGLELVVAQYFGPGTRLLVL.

Comment on this clonotype: One end of the junction does not line up with germline, which may come from a read error. The chain carries TRBV6-5 and TRBJ2-7, with 9 bases matching TRBD2. The CDR3 length is 13 residues. Germline assignment: CDR1 MNHEY and CDR2 SVGAGI. This CDR3 is CASSYSSAGGLQF. For the CDR3, the DNA is TGTGCCAGCAGTTACTCCTCGGCGGGGGGGCTCCAATTC.

The sample holds a few counts of this clonotype. The chain is built from TRBV27 and TRBJ2-1, with D tentatively TRBD2 (6 bases). V lost 5 bases, J lost 4 bases, and 18 bases lay in between. Per germline, CDR1 MNHEY and CDR2 SMNVEV (reference sequence). The CDR3 loop spans 16 amino acids. The CDR3 region has the DNA TGTGCCAGCAGTCCGGTTGGAGGGGAAAAATACAATGAGCAGTTCTTC. Translation: CASSPVGGEKYNEQFF.

This clonotype was seen only a few times. V is TRBV7-9 and J is TRBJ2-1; D may correspond to TRBD1 or TRBD2 (5 bases each). The CDR3 is 16 amino acids. V was shortened by 2 bases and J by 4 bases, with 15 bases between the two germline ends. Germline V CDR1 and CDR2: SEHNR, FQNEAQ (reference sequence). The DNA of the CDR3 is TGTGCCAGCAGCTTATTCGGGATTGGGGCGTACAATGAGCAGTTCTTC. Amino acids: CASSLFGIGAYNEQFF. The complete variable domain, with remaining parts taken from reference TRBV7-9 and TRBJ2-1, reads DTGVSQNPRHKITKRGQNVTFRCDPISEHNRLYWYRQTLGQGPEFLTYFQNEAQLEKSRLLSDRFSAERPKGSFSTLEIQRTEQGDSAMYLCASSLFGIGAYNEQFFGPGTRLTVL.